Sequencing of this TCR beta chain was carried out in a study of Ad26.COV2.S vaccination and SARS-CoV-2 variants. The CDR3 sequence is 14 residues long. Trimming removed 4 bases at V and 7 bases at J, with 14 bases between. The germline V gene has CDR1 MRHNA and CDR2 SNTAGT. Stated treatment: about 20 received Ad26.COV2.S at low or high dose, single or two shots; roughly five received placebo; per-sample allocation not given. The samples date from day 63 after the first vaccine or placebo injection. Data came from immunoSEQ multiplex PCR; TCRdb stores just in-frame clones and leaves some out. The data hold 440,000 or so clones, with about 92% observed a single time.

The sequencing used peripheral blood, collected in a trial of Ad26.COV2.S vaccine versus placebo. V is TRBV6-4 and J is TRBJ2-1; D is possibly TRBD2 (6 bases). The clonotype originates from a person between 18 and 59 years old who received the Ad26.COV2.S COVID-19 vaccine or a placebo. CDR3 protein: CASSVESGWNEQFF. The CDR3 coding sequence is TGTGCCAGCAGTGTGGAAAGCGGGTGGAATGAGCAGTTCTTC.